A single sample is the source of the 18 T cell receptor beta chains below, sequenced in a study of cytomegalovirus exposure and HLA in healthy donors. With 60 Vbeta and 13 Jbeta primers, the PCR was carried out. Some clones are missing from TCRdb's copy, which holds only in-frame ones; the method was immunoSEQ multiplex PCR. The sample has 100,000 to 150,000 clones, over 60% seen once; the top ten hold 4.2%. The sample was PBMCs. The receptors were gathered from a male donor in good health and CMV-seropositive.

In DNA form, the CDR3 reads TGTGCCAGCAGTCAATACGGGGTTGGAGGAAACACCATATATTTT. Protein product: CASSQYGVGGNTIYF. V and J are TRBV27 and TRBJ1-3, with D unclear. Germline-derived CDR1 and CDR2 are MNHEY and SMNVEV (reference sequence). V shed 5 bases and J shed 4 bases, with 15 bases lying between them. The CDR3 covers 15 residues.

V and J are TRBV27 and TRBJ1-1, with D unresolved. CDR1 is MNHEY, CDR2 SMNVEV, per germline (reference sequence). Trimming pared 5 bases from V and 5 bases from J, leaving 12 bases between. The CDR3 length is 13 residues. The CDR3 coding sequence is TGTGCCAGCAGTCCCTCCACATGGACTGAAGCTTTCTTT. It codes for CASSPSTWTEAFF.

The chain combines TRBV7-9 with TRBJ2-1, with 9 bases fitting TRBD2. The germline V gene has CDR1 SEHNR and CDR2 FQNEAQ (reference sequence). With 8 bases clipped from V and 5 bases from J, the junction kept 13 bases outside the gene matches. This CDR3 contains 16 residues. The CDR3 DNA sequence: TGTGCCAGCGCCATAGCCTCTATAGCGGGGGACAATGAGCAGTTCTTC. This sequence encodes CASAIASIAGDNEQFF.

The V call is TRBV6-6, the J call TRBJ2-2; D gene unclear. Trimming removed 3 bases at V and 7 bases at J, with 18 bases between. This CDR3 is 16 amino acids long. Per germline, CDR1 MNHNY and CDR2 SVGAGI (reference sequence). CDR3 bases: TGTGCCAGCAGTTATGGAGTCGGGTCGTCGGGCGGGGAGCTGTTTTTT. Translating gives CASSYGVGSSGGELFF.

This rearrangement joins TRBV6-5 to TRBJ2-5; D unclear. Trimming removed 6 bases from V and 5 bases from J, with 7 bases in between. Germline loops: CDR1 MNHEY, CDR2 SVGAGI. This CDR3 comprises 11 residues. CDR3 loop: CASSSGETQYF. Here the CDR3 DNA reads TGTGCCAGCAGCTCCGGTGAGACCCAGTACTTC.

The chain uses TRBV5-1 and TRBJ2-1, with 12 bases that match TRBD2. J gave up 7 bases and V 4 bases, and 12 bases lay outside the gene matches. This CDR3 contains 17 residues. Germline CDR1 SGHRS, CDR2 YFSETQ. The CDR3 bases are TGCGCCAGCAGCGGGGGACTGACTAGCGGGGGCGGGAATGAGCAGTTCTTC. Its translation: CASSGGLTSGGGNEQFF.

The rearrangement links TRBV10-3 to TRBJ2-3; D perhaps matches TRBD2 (5 bases). The germline V gene has CDR1 ENHRY and CDR2 SYGVKD. CDR3 length: 14 residues. V shed 0 bases and J shed 3 bases, with 7 bases lying between them. In DNA form, the CDR3 reads TGTGCCATCAGTGAGTCTGAGGGAACAGATACGCAGTATTTT. Its protein is CAISESEGTDTQYF.

The gene calls are TRBV9 and TRBJ2-5; TRBD2 agrees at 7 bases. CDR1 is SGDLS and CDR2 is YYNGEE in the germline V gene. This CDR3 contains 17 residues. V shed 0 bases and J 2 bases; nucleotides not matched to a gene: 10. CDR3 sequence reads: CASSVALKAGEQETQYF. CDR3 sequence (DNA): TGTGCCAGCAGCGTAGCCCTAAAGGCGGGAGAGCAAGAGACCCAGTACTTC.

This clone turned up a few times. V and J are TRBV19 and TRBJ2-1, with a weak D call TRBD2 (6 bases). In germline, CDR1 is LNHDA, CDR2 SQIVND (reference sequence). Trimming shortened V by 5 bases and J by 2 bases, and 16 bases separated the two germline ends. The length of the CDR3 is 16 residues. The CDR3 sequence is CASSRTIAVTYNEQFF. The CDR3 DNA sequence: TGTGCCAGTAGTCGAACCATAGCGGTTACCTACAATGAGCAGTTCTTC.

This clone turned up a few times. The gene calls are TRBV2 and TRBJ2-1; 12 nucleotides agree with TRBD2. The CDR3 spans 15 residues. V shed 7 bases, J shed 4 bases, and the junction held 5 bases outside the gene matches. Germline CDR1 SNHLY, CDR2 FYNNEI. This CDR3 reads CASIRTSGTYNEQFF. The CDR3 DNA follows: TGTGCCAGCATTCGGACTAGCGGGACTTACAATGAGCAGTTCTTC.

This clone came up a few times. CDR3 DNA sequence: TGTGCCATCAGTGAGGACAGTTTGGGCTACACCTTC. Translation: CAISEDSLGYTF. The rearrangement joins TRBV10-3 to TRBJ1-2; perhaps TRBD1 as D (5 bases). Trimming took 2 bases from V and 8 from J, leaving 9 bases between them. The CDR3 contains 12 residues. Germline lookup yields CDR1 ENHRY and CDR2 SYGVKD.

The V and J genes are TRBV7-9 and TRBJ2-5, with unresolved D. Trimming shortened V by 3 bases and J by 2 bases, and 10 bases separated the two germline ends. The CDR3 covers 14 residues. CDR1 and CDR2 from the germline V gene are SEHNR and FQNEAQ (reference sequence). DNA of the CDR3: TGTGCCAGCAGCTTGCTGGGCAAACAAGAGACCCAGTACTTC. Amino acid sequence: CASSLLGKQETQYF.

The V gene is TRBV15, the J gene TRBJ2-7; no reliable D call. Germline V CDR1 and CDR2: LNHNV, YYDKDF (reference sequence). The CDR3 is 14 residues long. The ends were cut back, 1 base at V and 6 bases at J, with 13 bases in the middle. CDR3 residues: CATSRANGYGEQYF. In DNA, the CDR3 is TGTGCCACCAGCAGAGCAAACGGTTATGGCGAGCAGTACTTC.

This clone occurred a few times. This chain links TRBV5-6 with TRBJ1-6; TRBD1 matches 7 bases. The CDR3 has 14 residues. The junction had 8 bases not matched to a gene; V was cut back by 3 bases and J by 11 bases. In germline, CDR1 is SGHDT, CDR2 YYEEEE. In DNA form, the CDR3 reads TGTGCCAGCAGCTCGGACAGGTATGCGGCACCCCTCCACTTT. Amino acids: CASSSDRYAAPLHF.

The chain uses TRBV7-9 and TRBJ2-3; tentatively, D is TRBD2 (5 bases). The CDR3 has 14 residues. Germline V gene sequence: CDR1 SEHNR, CDR2 FQNEAQ (reference sequence). The germline V and J ends were trimmed by 5 bases and 4 bases, with 13 bases remaining between them. The CDR3 sequence is CASSPSLGPDTQYF. The DNA for the CDR3 is TGTGCCAGCAGCCCGTCACTAGGACCAGATACGCAGTATTTT.

The CDR3 reads CASSLFTRGNTEAFF. DNA for the CDR3: TGTGCCAGCAGCTTGTTTACTCGGGGAAACACTGAAGCTTTCTTT. This rearrangement joins TRBV5-4 to TRBJ1-1; no firm D call. V was clipped by 1 base and J by 2 bases, with 12 bases between them. CDR3 size: 15 residues. The germline CDR1 and CDR2 sequences are SGHNT and YYREEE (reference sequence).

The chain uses TRBV7-9 and TRBJ2-5; possibly TRBD2 for D (6 bases). The J call may be in error: the DNA end matches TRBJ2-7 better. Germline-derived CDR1 and CDR2 are SEHNR and FQNEAQ (reference sequence). This CDR3 is 16 amino acids long. The CDR3 DNA reads as TGTGCCAGCAGCTTAGCGCTCGGCGGGATCACCTACGAGCAGTACTTC. The encoded protein is CASSLALGGITYEQYF.

Points on this clone: Other nucleotide sequences from this sample produce the same CDR3. This chain links TRBV6-5 with TRBJ1-1; D is perhaps TRBD1 (6 bases). Germline CDR1 reads MNHEY; CDR2 reads SVGAGI. The CDR3 is 13 residues long. The V gene lost 5 bases and the J gene lost 0 bases, with 7 bases spanning the gap. The CDR3 bases are TGTGCCAGCAGTAGGACAGTGAACACTGAAGCTTTCTTT. Translation gives CASSRTVNTEAFF.